This T cell receptor beta chain is from a study of cytomegalovirus exposure and HLA in healthy donors. This CDR3 contains 15 residues. The germline V gene has CDR1 LGHNT and CDR2 FRNRAP. V was clipped by 3 bases and J by 1 base; unmatched bases: 5. Study-wide findings and caveats: Immune exposure was documented only through CMV serostatus. Analysis performed later found 16,951 TCR beta sequences associated with HLA alleles at 0.05 false discovery rate. Most likely, a cluster of highly shared sequence variants arose as a sequencing artifact.

Turning to this clone: Its antigen is not known.

Primers for the PCR totalled 60 Vbeta and 13 Jbeta. TCRdb's table, derived via immunoSEQ multiplex PCR, lists solely in-frame clones and lacks some. The sample holds approximately 150,000 clones, almost 75% seen once. Sequencing used PBMCs. V and J are TRBV12-5 and TRBJ1-1; 7 positions agree with TRBD1. This receptor was identified in a woman aged 18-29 years in good health and CMV-seropositive. The CDR3 region has the DNA TGTGCTAGTGGTTTAGCGACAGGGTGGAACACTGAAGCTTTCTTT. It encodes CASGLATGWNTEAFF.